Below, 21 T cell receptor beta chains from the same sample are listed, as sequenced in a study of CD8 T cells in Susac syndrome. It was with random hexamers that 0.5 to 1 ug RNA was reverse transcribed. TCRdb reprocessed the immunoSEQ multiplex PCR reads with MiXCR, giving one entry per CDR3 protein. The sample lists over 200,000 distinct CDR3 sequences; more than 85% were seen once. Sequencing was performed on CD4+ T cells from PBMCs. These receptors were taken from a human donor with multiple sclerosis.

The chain has TRBV30 and TRBJ2-3, with D unclear. Trimming shortened V by 2 bases and J by 6 bases, and 9 bases separated the two germline ends. Germline lookup yields CDR1 GTSNPN and CDR2 SVGIG (reference sequence). CDR3 length: 12 amino acids. CDR3 protein: CAWSLGKDTQYF. The CDR3 DNA sequence: TGTGCCTGGAGTCTTGGCAAGGATACGCAGTATTTT.

DNA of the CDR3: TGTGCCAGCAGCCCCCCAGCGGTAGAGACCCAGTACTTC. Translation: CASSPPAVETQYF. The V call is TRBV7-2, the J call TRBJ2-5, with D maybe TRBD2 (5 bases). This CDR3 spans 13 amino acids. Trimming left V 5 bases short and J 4 bases short, with 11 bases between. Germline V gene data show CDR1 as SGHTA and CDR2 as FQGNSA. Looking up the rest from reference TRBV7-2 and TRBJ2-5 gives the full variable domain: GAGVSQSPSNKVTEKGKDVELRCDPISGHTALYWYRQSLGQGLEFLIYFQGNSAPDKSGLPSDRFSAERTGGSVSTLTIQRTQQEDSAVYLCASSPPAVETQYFGPGTRLLVL.

The gene calls are TRBV12-3 or TRBV12-4 and TRBJ1-1; D is uncertain. Trimming removed 6 bases from V and 0 bases from J, with 11 bases in between. The CDR3 has 14 residues. The CDR3, as DNA: TGTGCCAGCAGGCAAGACACCCTGAACACTGAAGCTTTCTTT. Translating gives CASRQDTLNTEAFF.

The chain is built from TRBV3-1 and TRBJ1-2; D remains unclear. Germline CDR1 and CDR2: LGHDT and YNNKEL (reference sequence). This CDR3 is 14 amino acids long. V lost 4 bases, J lost 7 bases, and 16 bases lay in between. The CDR3 is CASSLPGTQSGYTF. In DNA, the CDR3 is TGTGCCAGCAGCCTACCCGGCACCCAGAGTGGCTACACCTTC.

The V and J genes are TRBV11-1 and TRBJ2-1; 11 nucleotides agree with TRBD2. Germline trimming cut 3 bases from V and 6 bases from J; bases unmatched to any gene: 4. Looked up from germline, CDR1 is SGHAT and CDR2 is FQDESV (reference sequence). The CDR3 has 15 residues. CDR3 sequence (DNA): TGTGCCAGCAGCTTCGGGACTAGCGGACCCAATGAGCAGTTCTTC. It specifies CASSFGTSGPNEQFF.

The rearrangement joins TRBV6-5 to TRBJ2-5; the D gene is possibly TRBD1 (6 bases). The CDR3 runs to 11 residues. V was pared by 6 bases and J by 10 bases, with 12 bases between. CDR1 and CDR2 (germline): MNHEY, SVGAGI. CDR3 in amino acids: CASRRQGSQYF. Here the CDR3 DNA reads TGTGCCAGCAGACGTCAGGGGAGCCAGTACTTC.

The chain is built from TRBV7-8 and TRBJ2-5; D not certain. Trimming removed 8 bases from V and 4 bases from J, with 11 bases in between. From germline, CDR1 is SGHVS and CDR2 FQNEAQ. CDR3 length: 12 amino acids. The CDR3 coding sequence is TGTGCCAGCGCAAGGCAGATAGAGACCCAGTACTTC. Amino acid sequence: CASARQIETQYF.

The chain links TRBV5-1 to TRBJ2-5; 7 nucleotides match TRBD1. The V segment lost 4 bases and the J segment 1 base; nucleotides outside the gene matches: 7. The CDR3 covers 15 residues. In germline, CDR1 is SGHRS, CDR2 YFSETQ. The chain's CDR3 is CASSQTGAPQETQYF. CDR3 nucleotide sequence: TGCGCCAGCAGCCAAACAGGGGCTCCCCAAGAGACCCAGTACTTC.

V and J are TRBV20-1 and TRBJ2-3; 11 bases fit TRBD2. This CDR3 is built from 17 residues. After removal of 2 bases from V and 1 base from J, the junction contained 8 bases not matched to a gene. The germline CDR1 and CDR2 sequences are DFQATT and SNEGSKA (reference sequence). The CDR3 nucleotides are TGCAGTGCTAGACGGCTAGCGGGGGGAAGGGGCACAGATACGCAGTATTTT. It encodes CSARRLAGGRGTDTQYF.

The rearrangement links TRBV6-5 to TRBJ1-2; 7 nucleotides line up with TRBD1. The CDR3 extends over 13 amino acids. V was clipped by 7 bases and J by 2 bases; unmatched bases: 4. Germline CDR1 reads MNHEY; CDR2 reads SVGAGI. The CDR3 spells CASTMTGNYGYTF. The CDR3 DNA is TGTGCCAGCACCATGACAGGGAACTATGGCTACACCTTC.

This clonotype is a singleton in its sample. The rearrangement links TRBV24-1 to TRBJ2-1; D is perhaps TRBD2 (7 bases). Between the trimmed V and J ends, which lost 9 bases and 0 bases, there was a span of 11 bases. Germline V gene sequence: CDR1 KGHDR, CDR2 SFDVKD. CDR3 size: 14 residues. This CDR3 is CATSRGGSYNEQFF. CDR3 DNA sequence: TGTGCCACCTCGAGGGGGGGCTCCTACAATGAGCAGTTCTTC.

The V and J genes are TRBV5-4 and TRBJ2-7, with D uncertain. Trimming pared 2 bases from V and 5 bases from J, leaving 14 bases between. The CDR3 extends over 14 amino acids. Germline V gene data show CDR1 as SGHNT and CDR2 as YYREEE (reference sequence). The CDR3 coding sequence is TGTGCCAGCAGCTTTGACACTGCACACAACGAGCAGTACGTC. Translated: CASSFDTAHNEQYV.

The genes are TRBV9 and TRBJ1-1, with D hard to call. This CDR3 contains 14 residues. The V gene's germline CDR1 is SGDLS and CDR2 YYNGEE. The V gene lost 4 bases and the J gene lost 2 bases, with 12 bases spanning the gap. CDR3 DNA: TGTGCCAGCAGCCCCCAGAGTATAAACACTGAAGCTTTCTTT. It specifies CASSPQSINTEAFF.

For the CDR3, the DNA is TGTGCCAGCTCCCCGGGTCCATCCTACAATGAGCAGTTCTTC. Translated, it gives CASSPGPSYNEQFF. V is TRBV18 and J is TRBJ2-1; D is uncertain. The CDR3 is 14 amino acids. In germline, CDR1 is KGHSH, CDR2 LQKENI. V was trimmed by 6 bases and J by 1 base, leaving 10 bases between them.

This chain links TRBV3-1 with TRBJ1-6; D is possibly TRBD1 (5 bases). Trimming left V 7 bases short and J 5 bases short, with 15 bases between. Germline V gives CDR1 LGHDT, CDR2 YNNKEL (reference sequence). CDR3 length: 15 amino acids. CDR3: CASTPGKGDNSPLHF. The CDR3 coding sequence is TGTGCCAGCACCCCGGGAAAAGGGGATAATTCACCCCTCCACTTT.

The chain employs TRBV27 and TRBJ1-6; possibly TRBD1 for D (5 bases). The germline V gene has CDR1 MNHEY and CDR2 SMNVEV (reference sequence). V was trimmed by 8 bases and J by 10 bases, leaving 30 bases between them. The CDR3 totals 18 residues. The CDR3 DNA sequence: TGTGCCAGCTTCCAATACGGACCCCCCCATAGGGACGGATCACCCCTCCACTTT. Translated: CASFQYGPPHRDGSPLHF.

The V gene is TRBV30, the J gene TRBJ2-3; D may be TRBD1 (5 bases). V lost 4 bases and J 0 bases, leaving 11 bases between the germline ends. The germline gives CDR1 GTSNPN, CDR2 SVGIG (reference sequence). This CDR3 has 14 residues. Here the CDR3 DNA reads TGTGCCTGGAAAGGGGTGGGAAGCACAGATACGCAGTATTTT. This encodes CAWKGVGSTDTQYF.

The count of this clonotype is one. The chain recombines TRBV27 with TRBJ2-1; TRBD2 aligns across 7 bases. Germline V gene sequence: CDR1 MNHEY, CDR2 SMNVEV (reference sequence). CDR3 length: 19 residues. The ends lost 1 base at V and 5 bases at J; junction bases unmatched: 17. The CDR3 DNA follows: TGTGCCAGCAGTTTATATAGAGGCGCGGGGGAATTTGGACACAATGAGCAGTTCTTC. Amino acid sequence: CASSLYRGAGEFGHNEQFF.

This clonotype was recorded only once. CDR3: CASSPVLRAQYF. CDR3 bases: TGTGCCAGCAGCCCTGTCCTCCGAGCGCAGTATTTT. The genes are TRBV11-2 and TRBJ2-3; D is ambiguous. CDR1 and CDR2 from the germline V gene are SGHAT and FQNNGV. V was pared by 5 bases and J by 10 bases, with 13 bases between. CDR3 size: 12 residues. Supplemented by reference TRBV11-2 and TRBJ2-3, the full variable domain reads EAGVAQSPRYKIIEKRQSVAFWCNPISGHATLYWYQQILGQGPKLLIQFQNNGVVDDSQLPKDRFSAERLKGVDSTLKIQPAKLEDSAVYLCASSPVLRAQYFGPGTRLTVL.

The rearrangement joins TRBV2 to TRBJ2-5; 8 bases agree with TRBD1. V lost 7 bases, J lost 13 bases, and 17 bases stayed unmatched. This CDR3 has 14 amino acids. Germline lookup yields CDR1 SNHLY and CDR2 FYNNEI. The CDR3 DNA reads TGTGCCAGCATGGGGCGCTGGCAGGGGGCAATCCGGTACTTC. This codes for CASMGRWQGAIRYF.

V gene TRBV30 combines with J gene TRBJ2-1; D not resolved. This CDR3 contains 13 residues. Per the germline V gene, CDR1 is GTSNPN and CDR2 is SVGIG (reference sequence). Trimming removed 3 bases from V and 6 bases from J, with 12 bases in between. As DNA, the CDR3 is TGTGCCTGGAGCAGGAGTTGGTTCAATGAGCAGTTCTTC. Its protein product is CAWSRSWFNEQFF. Full variable domain (rest looked up from reference TRBV30 and TRBJ2-1): SQTIHQWPATLVQPVGSPLSLECTVEGTSNPNLYWYRQAAGRGLQLLFYSVGIGQISSEVPQNLSASRPQDRQFILSSKKLLLSDSGFYLCAWSRSWFNEQFFGPGTRLTVL.